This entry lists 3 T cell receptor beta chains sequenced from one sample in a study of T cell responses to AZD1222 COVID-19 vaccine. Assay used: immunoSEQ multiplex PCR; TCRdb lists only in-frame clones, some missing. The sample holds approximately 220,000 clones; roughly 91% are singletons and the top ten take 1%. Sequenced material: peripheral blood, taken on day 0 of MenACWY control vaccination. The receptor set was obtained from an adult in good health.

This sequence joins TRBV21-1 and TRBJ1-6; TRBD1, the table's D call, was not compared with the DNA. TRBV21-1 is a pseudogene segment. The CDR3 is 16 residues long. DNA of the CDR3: TGTGCCAGCAGCAAAGAGAAGCAGGGGGATAATTCACCCCTCCACTTT. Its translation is CASSKEKQGDNSPLHF.

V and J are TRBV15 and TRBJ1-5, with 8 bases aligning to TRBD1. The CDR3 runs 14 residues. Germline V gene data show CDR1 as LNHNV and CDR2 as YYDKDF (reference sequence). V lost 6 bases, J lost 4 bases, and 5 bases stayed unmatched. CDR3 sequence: CATSPGQGNQPQHF. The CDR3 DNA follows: TGTGCCACCAGTCCCGGACAGGGTAATCAGCCCCAGCATTTT.

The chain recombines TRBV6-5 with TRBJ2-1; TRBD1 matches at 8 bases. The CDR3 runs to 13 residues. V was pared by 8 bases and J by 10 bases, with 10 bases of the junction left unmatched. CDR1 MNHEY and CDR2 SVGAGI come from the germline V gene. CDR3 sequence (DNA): TGTGCCAGCCGGGACAGGCCCATCATCGAGCAGTTCTTC. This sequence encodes CASRDRPIIEQFF.